The TCR beta chain under discussion was sequenced for a study of breast tumors, draining lymph nodes, adjacent tissues (dated by TCRdb to about 2016). Some background on the complete study: Breast cancer patients provided tumor, adjacent nontumor tissue and axillary lymph nodes, and the study compared the TCR beta repertoires across these three sources. The study aimed to assess the relationships and possible T-cell exchange between tumor, surrounding tissue and draining lymph node repertoires in human breast cancer. The full study reports these points: The conclusion that tumor T cells originate in lymph nodes was presented as consistent with a hypothesis rather than as directly demonstrated. Tumor and nontumor tissue repertoires were found to be significantly more similar in luminal-like than in basal-like breast cancer. Tumors showed preferential V and J gene usage, and their T-cell repertoire diversity fell below that of lymph nodes yet above that of nontumor tissue. A scenario in which most tumor T cells derive from the lymph node and then expand within tumor tissue was judged to be consistent with the data.

Note on this clonotype: What antigen it recognizes has not been identified. No DNA is shown, since the ends of the CDR3 on it are uncertain; the CDR3 is the one TCRdb lists.

The axillary draining lymph nodes of breast cancer patients were the source of the lymph node samples. Via the germline V gene, CDR1 is SGHTA and CDR2 FQGNSA. Counted from cysteine to phenylalanine, this CDR3 has 21 amino acids. Sequencing relied on an Illumina HiSeq 2000. Multiplex PCR amplification was used to generate the TCR beta chain libraries. High-throughput sequencing was used to analyze the amplified TCR beta chain products. The public reads were run again by TCRdb, first through fastp at Q25 and then through MiXCR, and only productive beta chains were kept. Identical CDR3 proteins give one entry, which carries the most common genes and DNA. For this sample the table gives approximately 200,000 distinct CDR3 sequences, of which 31% were detected only once. The ten largest clones capture around 4.4% of the sample.

This receptor was obtained from a female donor with breast cancer. Some clones in this sample may be carry-over from other donors' samples. This sequence uses TRBV7-2 and TRBJ1-6; the table's D call TRBD1 went unverified against the DNA. Input material: axillary lymph node tissue. The CDR3 protein is CASRFTVYNEQFFGPGTRLHF.